The next 23 T cell receptor beta chains were all read from a single sample in a study of cytomegalovirus exposure and HLA in healthy donors. Sequencing used immunoSEQ multiplex PCR; TCRdb keeps in-frame clones, though not all of them. The sample shows some 170,000 clones, roughly nine tenths of them seen only once. The material sequenced was PBMCs. Receptor source: a man aged 18-30 years in good health and CMV-seropositive.

This clone was observed once. The DNA for the CDR3 is TGTGCCAGCAGCCTCGGGACAGGGGGGAAGTGGGAGACCCAGTACTTC. It encodes CASSLGTGGKWETQYF. The rearrangement uses TRBV7-2 and TRBJ2-5, with 11 bases aligning to TRBD1. The CDR3 has 16 amino acids. The junction had 10 bases not matched to a gene; V was cut back by 5 bases and J by 5 bases. The V gene's germline CDR1 is SGHTA and CDR2 FQGNSA.

The chain recombines TRBV5-4 with TRBJ2-1; D unclear. Trimming cost V 0 bases and J 6 bases, with 10 bases left between them. Germline V CDR1 and CDR2: SGHNT, YYREEE (reference sequence). This CDR3 comprises 14 residues. This chain's CDR3 is CASSLDGDPNEQFF. DNA for the CDR3: TGTGCCAGCAGCTTGGATGGAGACCCCAATGAGCAGTTCTTC.

This chain joins TRBV10-3 and TRBJ2-7, with 8 bases aligning to TRBD2. Germline V gene sequence: CDR1 ENHRY, CDR2 SYGVKD. There are 15 residues in the CDR3. With 10 bases clipped from V and 4 bases from J, the junction kept 15 bases outside the gene matches. The CDR3 DNA is TGTGCCACAGGTGGGAGCGGGAGTGGTGGTTACGAGCAGTACTTC. This translates into CATGGSGSGGYEQYF.

This clone was recorded once. V is TRBV15 and J is TRBJ1-1; TRBD1 is a possible D gene (6 bases). The ends were cut back, 5 bases at V and 0 bases at J, with 10 bases in the middle. From germline, CDR1 is LNHNV and CDR2 YYDKDF (reference sequence). This CDR3 comprises 14 residues. The CDR3 sequence is CATSARDMNTEAFF. In nucleotides, the CDR3 is TGTGCCACCAGCGCACGGGACATGAACACTGAAGCTTTCTTT. The full variable domain, in which reference TRBV15 and TRBJ1-1 provide the parts outside the CDR3, is DAMVIQNPRYQVTQFGKPVTLSCSQTLNHNVMYWYQQKSSQAPKLLFHYYDKDFNNEADTPDNFQSRRPNTSFCFLDIRSPGLGDTAMYLCATSARDMNTEAFFGQGTRLTVV.

This clone was found once. This chain connects TRBV5-1 to TRBJ1-4; unclear D gene. V was clipped by 1 base and J by 7 bases, with 14 bases between them. From germline, CDR1 is SGHRS and CDR2 YFSETQ. The CDR3 is 15 amino acids. For the CDR3, the DNA is TGCGCCAGCAGCTTGCTTCCCTTAGGCGGTGAAAAACTGTTTTTT. This codes for CASSLLPLGGEKLFF.

The chain is built from TRBV5-1 and TRBJ2-3; weak D call: TRBD2 (5 bases). The CDR3 runs to 14 residues. The V and J ends lost 6 bases and 8 bases respectively, with 19 bases between them. CDR1 is SGHRS and CDR2 is YFSETQ in the germline V gene. The CDR3: CASTEPGLVSTQYF. The CDR3 coding sequence is TGCGCCAGCACCGAACCCGGACTCGTCAGTACGCAGTATTTT.

In its sample, this clone was seen a few times. This rearrangement joins TRBV6-1 to TRBJ2-5; tentatively, D is TRBD2 (7 bases). The CDR3 length is 14 residues. Trimming shortened V by 3 bases and J by 5 bases, and 13 bases separated the two germline ends. Germline loops: CDR1 MNHNS, CDR2 SASEGT. In DNA form, the CDR3 reads TGTGCCAGCAGTGATAAGGGGGGGCGGGAGACCCAGTACTTC. As protein: CASSDKGGRETQYF.

The rearrangement joins TRBV7-2 to TRBJ2-2; D is possibly TRBD2 (7 bases). Germline CDR1 is SGHTA and CDR2 is FQGNSA. There are 18 residues in the CDR3. V was trimmed by 0 bases and J by 3 bases, leaving 17 bases between them. CDR3 sequence reads: CASSLAWRGLRYTGELFF. Written as DNA, the CDR3 is TGTGCCAGCAGCTTAGCATGGCGGGGGCTACGATACACCGGGGAGCTGTTTTTT.

This clone came up a few times. V and J are TRBV6-1 and TRBJ2-2, with 10 bases identical to TRBD1. This CDR3 is built from 15 residues. The ends lost 5 bases at V and 5 bases at J; junction bases unmatched: 5. The germline V gene encodes CDR1 MNHNS and CDR2 SASEGT. The CDR3 nucleotides read TGTGCCAGCAGTACCGGGACAGGGGAGACCGGGGAGCTGTTTTTT. It translates to CASSTGTGETGELFF.

The chain combines TRBV29-1 with TRBJ2-7; D is possibly TRBD2 (6 bases). V was cut by 4 bases and J by 2 bases, with 18 bases left in between. Germline values: CDR1 SQVTM, CDR2 ANQGSEA. CDR3 size: 15 residues. The CDR3 loop is CSVGLTWDSAYEQYF. DNA for the CDR3: TGCAGCGTTGGCCTAACCTGGGACTCAGCCTACGAGCAGTACTTC.

V is TRBV7-6 and J is TRBJ2-3, with 8 bases matching TRBD2. This CDR3 comprises 16 residues. Germline V gene sequence: CDR1 SGHVS, CDR2 FNYEAQ. The ends lost 4 bases at V and 2 bases at J; junction bases unmatched: 8. This CDR3 reads CASSSRGSGVTDTQYF. CDR3 in DNA: TGTGCCAGCAGCTCTAGGGGTAGCGGGGTCACAGATACGCAGTATTTT.

The chain uses TRBV6-1 and TRBJ1-1; perhaps TRBD1 as D (6 bases). V shed 2 bases and J shed 1 base, with 14 bases lying between them. The CDR3 runs to 16 residues. CDR1 MNHNS and CDR2 SASEGT come from the germline V gene. In DNA form, the CDR3 reads TGTGCCAGCAGTGAACTAATCGCAGGGGCGAACACTGAAGCTTTCTTT. Its protein product is CASSELIAGANTEAFF.

J is TRBJ2-5 and V is TRBV6-5; D is unclear. The germline CDR1 and CDR2 sequences are MNHEY and SVGAGI. The ends were cut back, 6 bases at V and 1 base at J, with 9 bases in the middle. The CDR3 spans 13 residues. The CDR3 DNA reads TGTGCCAGCAGCCCGTACACCCAAGAGACCCAGTACTTC. Translating it yields CASSPYTQETQYF.

The chain has TRBV6-4 and TRBJ2-1, with 12 bases identical to TRBD2. Trimming took 2 bases from V and 7 from J; bases not matched to a gene: 0. CDR1 MRHNA and CDR2 SNTAGT come from the germline V gene. The length of the CDR3 is 14 residues. CDR3 in DNA: TGTGCCAGCAGTGACCTAGCGGGGGGGAATGAGCAGTTCTTC. As protein: CASSDLAGGNEQFF.

This chain uses TRBV7-2 with TRBJ1-3, with D possibly matching TRBD1 (6 bases). Trimming took off 5 bases at V and 0 bases at J, with 14 bases between the two ends. Germline V gene lookup returns CDR1 SGHTA and CDR2 FQGNSA. The CDR3 is made up of 16 amino acids. CDR3 protein: CASSPQGSSSGNTIYF. CDR3 in DNA: TGTGCCAGCAGCCCGCAGGGGTCCAGCTCTGGAAACACCATATATTTT.

The J gene is TRBJ1-5, the V gene TRBV18, with TRBD1 identical over 7 bases. The CDR3 length is 14 residues. After removal of 3 bases from V and 4 bases from J, the junction contained 3 bases not matched to a gene. Germline V gene data show CDR1 as KGHSH and CDR2 as LQKENI. This chain's CDR3 is CASSPGTANQPQHF. The CDR3 nucleotides are TGTGCCAGCTCACCCGGGACAGCTAATCAGCCCCAGCATTTT.

The V and J genes are TRBV5-1 and TRBJ1-1; tentatively, D is TRBD1 (6 bases). V shed 0 bases and J shed 3 bases, with 12 bases lying between them. The germline CDR1 and CDR2 sequences are SGHRS and YFSETQ. The CDR3 is 15 residues long. In DNA, the CDR3 is TGCGCCAGCAGCTTGGTTTTGGGGGCGGACACTGAAGCTTTCTTT. It specifies CASSLVLGADTEAFF.

This chain connects TRBV27 to TRBJ2-2, with D possibly TRBD2 on 5 matching bases. Germline V CDR1 and CDR2: MNHEY, SMNVEV (reference sequence). Trimming stripped 3 bases from V and 6 bases from J, with 11 bases between. This CDR3 comprises 14 residues. The CDR3 DNA is TGTGCCAGCAGTTTGTTTACTAGTCCCGGGGAGCTGTTTTTT. As protein: CASSLFTSPGELFF.

This clone showed up just once. At one boundary the junction diverges from the germline segment, which might be a read error. The chain combines TRBV7-7 with TRBJ2-1; D ambiguous. This CDR3 comprises 13 residues. The V gene's germline CDR1 is SSHAT and CDR2 FNYEAQ (reference sequence). CDR3 in DNA: TGTGCTAGCAGCGCCAGTTTTTTGGCCCAGCAGTTCTTC. This sequence encodes CASSASFLAQQFF.

The rearrangement links TRBV2 to TRBJ2-3; 8 bases match TRBD1. The CDR3 spans 15 residues. The germline gives CDR1 SNHLY, CDR2 FYNNEI. CDR3 in amino acids: CALQPGTGNTDTQYF. The CDR3 DNA reads as TGTGCGCTGCAGCCCGGGACAGGAAACACAGATACGCAGTATTTT.

This rearrangement joins TRBV2 to TRBJ1-2, with TRBD1 matching 12 bases. The CDR3 contains 15 residues. Per germline, CDR1 SNHLY and CDR2 FYNNEI. V trimming: 8 bases; J trimming: 6 bases; junction bases outside the gene matches: 10. CDR3 nucleotide sequence: TGTGCCAGCCCAAGGGGGACAGGGGGCGAAGATGGCTACACCTTC. Translating it yields CASPRGTGGEDGYTF.

The chain couples TRBV7-6 to TRBJ2-1, with a possible D match to TRBD2 (6 bases). CDR3 size: 14 residues. Trimming took 1 base from V and 7 from J, leaving 11 bases between them. The V gene's germline CDR1 is SGHVS and CDR2 FNYEAQ. CDR3 in DNA: TGTGCCAGCAGCTTAGATGGGACTTGGAATGAGCAGTTCTTC. Translated: CASSLDGTWNEQFF.

This chain uses TRBV29-1 with TRBJ1-1, with 7 bases lining up with TRBD1. Germline values: CDR1 SQVTM, CDR2 ANQGSEA. The CDR3 runs to 14 residues. With 5 bases clipped from V and 2 bases from J, the junction kept 8 bases outside the gene matches. CDR3: CSVLSGGINTEAFF. CDR3 DNA: TGCAGCGTTCTCTCAGGGGGTATCAACACTGAAGCTTTCTTT.